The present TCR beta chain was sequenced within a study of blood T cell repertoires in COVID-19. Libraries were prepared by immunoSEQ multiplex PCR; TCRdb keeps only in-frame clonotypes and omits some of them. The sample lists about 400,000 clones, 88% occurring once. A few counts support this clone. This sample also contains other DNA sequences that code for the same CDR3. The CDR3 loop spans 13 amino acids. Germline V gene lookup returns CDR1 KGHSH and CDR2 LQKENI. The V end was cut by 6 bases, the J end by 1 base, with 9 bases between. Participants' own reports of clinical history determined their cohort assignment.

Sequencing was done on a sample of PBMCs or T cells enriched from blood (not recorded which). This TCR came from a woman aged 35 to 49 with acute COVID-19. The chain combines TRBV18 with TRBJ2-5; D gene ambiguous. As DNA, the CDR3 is TGTGCCAGCTCCCCTACTCGCCAAGAGACCCAGTACTTC. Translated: CASSPTRQETQYF.